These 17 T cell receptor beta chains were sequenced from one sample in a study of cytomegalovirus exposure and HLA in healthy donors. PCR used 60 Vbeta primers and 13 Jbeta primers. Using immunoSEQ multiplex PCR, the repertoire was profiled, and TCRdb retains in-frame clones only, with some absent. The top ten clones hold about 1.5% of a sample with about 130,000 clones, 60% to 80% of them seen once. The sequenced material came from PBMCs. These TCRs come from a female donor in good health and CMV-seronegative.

The CDR3 nucleotides are TGTGCCAGCGCTATCGGCAGGGTGTACGAGCAGTACTTC. Protein sequence: CASAIGRVYEQYF. V and J are TRBV2 and TRBJ2-7, with D possibly being TRBD1 (5 bases). Trimming took 8 bases from V and 4 from J, leaving 15 bases between them. The germline V gene has CDR1 SNHLY and CDR2 FYNNEI. The CDR3 consists of 13 residues.

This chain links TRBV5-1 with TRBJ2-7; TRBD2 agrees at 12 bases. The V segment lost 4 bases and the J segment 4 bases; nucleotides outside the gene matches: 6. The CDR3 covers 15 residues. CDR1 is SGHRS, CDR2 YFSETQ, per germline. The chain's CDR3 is CASSRRLAGEYEQYF. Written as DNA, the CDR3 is TGCGCCAGCAGCCGCAGACTAGCGGGAGAGTACGAGCAGTACTTC.

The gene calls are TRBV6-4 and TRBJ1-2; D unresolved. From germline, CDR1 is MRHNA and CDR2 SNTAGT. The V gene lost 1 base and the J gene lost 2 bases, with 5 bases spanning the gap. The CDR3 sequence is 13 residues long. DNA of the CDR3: TGTGCCAGCAGTGACTACACGAACTATGGCTACACCTTC. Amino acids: CASSDYTNYGYTF.

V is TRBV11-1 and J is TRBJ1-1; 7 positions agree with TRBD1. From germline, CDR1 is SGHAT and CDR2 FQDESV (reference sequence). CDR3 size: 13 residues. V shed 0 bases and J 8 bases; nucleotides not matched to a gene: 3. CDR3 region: CASSLALTGEAFF. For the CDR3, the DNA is TGTGCCAGCAGCTTAGCCTTGACAGGGGAAGCTTTCTTT.

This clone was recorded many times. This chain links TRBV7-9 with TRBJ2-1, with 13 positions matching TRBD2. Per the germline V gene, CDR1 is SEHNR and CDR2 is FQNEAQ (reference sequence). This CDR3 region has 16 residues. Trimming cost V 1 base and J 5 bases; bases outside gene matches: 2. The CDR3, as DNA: TGTGCCAGCAGCTTAGAGGGACTAGCGGGACACAATGAGCAGTTCTTC. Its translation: CASSLEGLAGHNEQFF. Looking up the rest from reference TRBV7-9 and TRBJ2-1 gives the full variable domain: DTGVSQNPRHKITKRGQNVTFRCDPISEHNRLYWYRQTLGQGPEFLTYFQNEAQLEKSRLLSDRFSAERPKGSFSTLEIQRTEQGDSAMYLCASSLEGLAGHNEQFFGPGTRLTVL.

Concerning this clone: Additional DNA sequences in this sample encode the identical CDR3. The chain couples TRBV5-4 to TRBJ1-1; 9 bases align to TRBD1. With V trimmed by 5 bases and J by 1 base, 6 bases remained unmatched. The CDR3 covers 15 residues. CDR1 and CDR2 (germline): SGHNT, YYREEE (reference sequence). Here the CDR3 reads CASSSPGQGNTEAFF. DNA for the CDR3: TGTGCCAGCAGTTCTCCGGGACAGGGGAACACTGAAGCTTTCTTT.

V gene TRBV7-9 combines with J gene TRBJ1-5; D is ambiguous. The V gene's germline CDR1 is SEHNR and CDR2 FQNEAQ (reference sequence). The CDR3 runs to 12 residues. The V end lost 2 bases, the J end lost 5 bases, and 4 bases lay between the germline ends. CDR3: CASSLRDQPQHF. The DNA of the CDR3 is TGTGCCAGCAGCTTACGAGATCAGCCCCAGCATTTT.

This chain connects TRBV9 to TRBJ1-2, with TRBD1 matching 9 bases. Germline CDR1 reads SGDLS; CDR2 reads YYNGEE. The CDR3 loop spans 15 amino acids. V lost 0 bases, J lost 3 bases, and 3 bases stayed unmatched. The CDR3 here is CASSVATGGYYGYTF. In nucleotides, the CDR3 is TGTGCCAGCAGCGTAGCCACAGGGGGCTACTATGGCTACACCTTC.

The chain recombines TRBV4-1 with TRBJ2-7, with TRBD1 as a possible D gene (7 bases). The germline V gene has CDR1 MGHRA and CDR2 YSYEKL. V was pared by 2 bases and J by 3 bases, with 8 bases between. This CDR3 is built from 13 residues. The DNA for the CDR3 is TGCGCCAGCAGCCAACAGGGGGGCTACGAGCAGTACTTC. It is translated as CASSQQGGYEQYF.

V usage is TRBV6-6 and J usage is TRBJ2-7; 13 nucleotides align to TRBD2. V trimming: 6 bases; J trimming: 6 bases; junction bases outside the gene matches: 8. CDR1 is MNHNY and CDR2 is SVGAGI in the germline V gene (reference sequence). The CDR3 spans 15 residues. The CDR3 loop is CASRTSGRTLGEQYF. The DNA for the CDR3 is TGTGCCAGCAGGACTAGCGGGAGGACTTTGGGCGAGCAGTACTTC.

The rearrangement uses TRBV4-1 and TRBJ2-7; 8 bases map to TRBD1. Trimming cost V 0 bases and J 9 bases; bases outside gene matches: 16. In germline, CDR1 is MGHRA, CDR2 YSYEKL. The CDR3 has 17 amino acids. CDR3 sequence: CASSQEGAGQGFKAQYF. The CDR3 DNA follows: TGCGCCAGCAGCCAAGAAGGAGCCGGACAGGGCTTTAAGGCGCAGTACTTC.

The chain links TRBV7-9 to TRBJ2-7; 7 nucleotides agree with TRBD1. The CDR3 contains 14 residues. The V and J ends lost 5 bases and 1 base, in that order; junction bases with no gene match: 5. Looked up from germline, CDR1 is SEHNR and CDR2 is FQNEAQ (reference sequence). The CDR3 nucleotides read TGTGCCAGCAGCCCTCCGGGACAGTCCTACGAGCAGTACTTC. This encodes CASSPPGQSYEQYF.

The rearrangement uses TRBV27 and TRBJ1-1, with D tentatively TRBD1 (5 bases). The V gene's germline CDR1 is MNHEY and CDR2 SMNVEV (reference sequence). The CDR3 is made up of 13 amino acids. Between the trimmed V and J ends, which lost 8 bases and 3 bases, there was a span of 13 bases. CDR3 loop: CASAPRDYTEAFF. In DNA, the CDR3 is TGTGCCAGCGCACCCAGGGACTACACTGAAGCTTTCTTT.

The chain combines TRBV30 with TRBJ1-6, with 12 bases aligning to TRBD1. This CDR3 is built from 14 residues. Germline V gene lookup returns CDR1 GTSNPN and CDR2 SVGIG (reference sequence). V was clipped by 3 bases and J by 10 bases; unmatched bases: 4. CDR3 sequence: CAWRGQGAGSPLHF. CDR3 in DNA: TGTGCCTGGAGGGGACAGGGGGCGGGATCACCCCTCCACTTT.

The CDR3 coding sequence is TGTGCCACCAGCAGAGATCGGACAGGGGGGGAGACCCAGTACTTC. Its protein is CATSRDRTGGETQYF. The chain recombines TRBV15 with TRBJ2-5, with 10 bases matching TRBD1. Germline V CDR1 and CDR2: LNHNV, YYDKDF (reference sequence). V lost 0 bases, J lost 5 bases, and 3 bases stayed unmatched. The CDR3 length is 15 residues.

The CDR3 here is CASSYLDRGKRSNQPQHF. As DNA, the CDR3 is TGTGCCAGCAGTTACCTGGACAGGGGGAAGCGTAGCAATCAGCCCCAGCATTTT. J is TRBJ1-5 and V is TRBV28; 10 bases match TRBD1. The length of the CDR3 is 18 residues. Trimming removed 4 bases from V and 0 bases from J; junction bases left unmatched: 9. Germline V gene data show CDR1 as MDHEN and CDR2 as SYDVKM.

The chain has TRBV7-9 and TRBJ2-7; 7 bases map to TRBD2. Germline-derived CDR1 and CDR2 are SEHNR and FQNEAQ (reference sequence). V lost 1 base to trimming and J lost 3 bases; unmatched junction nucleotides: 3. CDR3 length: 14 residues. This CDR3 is CASSLGEGIYEQYF. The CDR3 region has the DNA TGTGCCAGCAGCTTAGGGGAGGGAATCTACGAGCAGTACTTC.